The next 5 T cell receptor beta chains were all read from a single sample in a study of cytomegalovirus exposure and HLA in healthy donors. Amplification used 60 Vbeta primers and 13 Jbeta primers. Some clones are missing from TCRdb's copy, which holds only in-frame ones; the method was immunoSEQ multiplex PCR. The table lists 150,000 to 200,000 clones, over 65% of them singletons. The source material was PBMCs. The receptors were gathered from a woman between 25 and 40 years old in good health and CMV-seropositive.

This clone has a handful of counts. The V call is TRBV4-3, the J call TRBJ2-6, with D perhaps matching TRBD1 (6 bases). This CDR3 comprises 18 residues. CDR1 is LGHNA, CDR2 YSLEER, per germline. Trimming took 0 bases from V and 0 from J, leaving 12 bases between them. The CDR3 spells CASSQETGRTSGANVLTF. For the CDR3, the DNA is TGCGCCAGCAGCCAAGAGACAGGACGGACCTCTGGGGCCAACGTCCTGACTTTC.

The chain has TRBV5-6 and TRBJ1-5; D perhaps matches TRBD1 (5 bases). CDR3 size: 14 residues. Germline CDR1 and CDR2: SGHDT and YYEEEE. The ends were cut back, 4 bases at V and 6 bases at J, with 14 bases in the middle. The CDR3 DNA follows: TGTGCCAGCAGCCGGGGGGGGAGCGGTCAGCCCCAGCATTTT. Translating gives CASSRGGSGQPQHF.

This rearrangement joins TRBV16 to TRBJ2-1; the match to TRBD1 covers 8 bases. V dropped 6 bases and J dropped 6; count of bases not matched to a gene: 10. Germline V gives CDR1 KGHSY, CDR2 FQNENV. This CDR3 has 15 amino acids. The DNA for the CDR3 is TGTGCCAGCAGTCCCTCTGTACAGGGGGGCAATGAGCAGTTCTTC. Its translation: CASSPSVQGGNEQFF. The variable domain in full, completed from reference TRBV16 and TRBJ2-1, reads GEEVAQTPKHLVRGEGQKAKLYCAPIKGHSYVFWYQQVLKNEFKFLISFQNENVFDETGMPKERFSAKCLPNSPCSLEIQATKLEDSAVYFCASSPSVQGGNEQFFGPGTRLTVL.

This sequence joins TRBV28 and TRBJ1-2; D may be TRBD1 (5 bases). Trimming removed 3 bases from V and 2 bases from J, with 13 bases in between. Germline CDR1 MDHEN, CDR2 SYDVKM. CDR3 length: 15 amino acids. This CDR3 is CASSFSLAGNYGYTF. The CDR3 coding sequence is TGTGCCAGCAGTTTTAGCCTCGCAGGGAACTATGGCTACACCTTC.

CDR3 nucleotides: TGTGCCAGCACGGGACTAGCGTTTAATGAGCAGTTCTTC. Encoded protein: CASTGLAFNEQFF. The V gene is TRBV6-1, the J gene TRBJ2-1; 10 positions agree with TRBD2. Germline CDR1 and CDR2: MNHNS and SASEGT. There are 13 residues in the CDR3. With V trimmed by 7 bases and J by 7 bases, 4 bases remained unmatched.